Below, 7 T cell receptor beta chains from the same sample are listed, as sequenced in a study of patients and donors after allogeneic stem cell transplantation. TCRdb reprocessed the RT-PCR reads via MiXCR and lists one record per CDR3 protein. The data hold 150,000 to 200,000 distinct CDR3 sequences, with nearly 25% observed a single time. Source material: blood, either unsorted or a sorted T cell fraction (not recorded which). These TCRs come from a human donor who was either an allogeneic HSCT recipient or a stem cell or donor lymphocyte infusion donor (not recorded which). It is not recorded whose cells these are; they may come from a transplant donor.

This clonotype has just a few counts. The V call is TRBV12-3 or TRBV12-4, the J call TRBJ1-6; D is unresolved. Trimming took off 4 bases at V and 6 bases at J, with 7 bases between the two ends. The length of the CDR3 is 13 residues. CDR3 nucleotide sequence: TGTGCCAGCAGTTGGGGTCCTAATTCACCCCTCCACTTT. Its protein is CASSWGPNSPLHF.

At least ten counts were recorded for this clonotype. The V call is TRBV5-1, the J call TRBJ1-1, with D unresolved. The CDR3 runs to 14 residues. V lost 10 bases and J 0 bases, leaving 16 bases between the germline ends. Germline V gene sequence: CDR1 SGHRS, CDR2 YFSETQ. The CDR3 is CASGRGHLNTEAFF. Written as DNA, the CDR3 is TGCGCCTCAGGTCGGGGTCACCTGAACACTGAAGCTTTCTTT.

The CDR3 spells CASRGGGSGNTIYF. DNA of the CDR3: TGTGCCAGCAGGGGAGGGGGATCTGGAAACACCATATATTTT. This chain connects TRBV12-3 or TRBV12-4 to TRBJ1-3, with D perhaps matching TRBD1 (6 bases). V was pared by 6 bases and J by 1 base, with 10 bases between. This CDR3 contains 14 residues.

This clonotype showed up just a few times. The chain joins TRBV20-1 to TRBJ1-5; 9 nucleotides line up with TRBD1. J was trimmed by 8 bases and V by 2 bases; bases with no gene match: 7. The germline V gene has CDR1 DFQATT and CDR2 SNEGSKA (reference sequence). The CDR3 extends over 14 amino acids. The CDR3 DNA is TGCAGTGCTAGAAGCCGGACAGGGGATAAGCCCCAGCATTTT. It is translated as CSARSRTGDKPQHF.

Written as DNA, the CDR3 is TGTGCCAGCAGCAACCCATACACAGATACGCAGTATTTT. This codes for CASSNPYTDTQYF. J is TRBJ2-3 and V is TRBV5-5, with D hard to call. This CDR3 region has 13 residues. V was shortened by 4 bases and J by 2 bases, with 8 bases between the two germline ends. Germline values: CDR1 SGHKS, CDR2 YYEKEE (reference sequence).

This clonotype has a handful of counts. The V and J genes are TRBV10-3 and TRBJ2-2, with 10 positions matching TRBD2. V shed 6 bases, J shed 0 bases, and the junction held 4 bases outside the gene matches. This CDR3 is built from 16 residues. Germline V lookup: CDR1 ENHRY, CDR2 SYGVKD. The chain's CDR3 is CAISITSGTNTGELFF. The DNA of the CDR3 is TGTGCCATCAGCATAACTAGCGGGACGAACACCGGGGAGCTGTTTTTT.

This chain uses TRBV20-1 with TRBJ1-4; 9 nucleotides align to TRBD1. This CDR3 has 11 amino acids. With V trimmed by 6 bases and J by 12 bases, 5 bases remained unmatched. Germline assignment: CDR1 DFQATT and CDR2 SNEGSKA (reference sequence). CDR3 bases: TGCAGTGCATTGGGACAGGGTGAACTGTTTTTT. This encodes CSALGQGELFF.